This is a list of T cell receptor beta chains from one sample in a study of blood T cell repertoires in COVID-19. Profiled with immunoSEQ multiplex PCR; TCRdb holds only in-frame clones, not every one. The table lists approximately 350,000 clones, around 87% of them singletons. Sequences were obtained from PBMCs or T cells enriched from blood (not recorded which). The receptor set was obtained from a man younger than 35 who had recovered from COVID-19. CDR3s include the opening cysteine and the closing phenylalanine or tryptophan. A D gene is named only where the DNA matches it firmly. Part of the rows lack a size; the others show once, few, many or a class for expanded clones.

>TRBD1|TRBJ1-1|TRBV9|-
CASSVGTGGITEAFF
TGTGCCAGCAGCGTAGGGACAGGGGGCATCACTGAAGCTTTCTTT
>-|TRBJ1-6|TRBV6-5|-
CASSYAGRADSPLHF
TGTGCCAGCAGTTACGCAGGCAGAGCTGATTCACCCCTCCACTTT
>TRBD1|TRBJ2-7|TRBV5-8|-
CASSSSGQDSYEQYF
TGTGCCAGCAGCTCTTCGGGACAGGATTCCTACGAGCAGTACTTC
>-|TRBJ1-5|TRBV20-1|many
CSARAVSQHF
TGCAGTGCTAGGGCTGTTTCCCAGCATTTT
>TRBD1|TRBJ2-7|TRBV7-2|-
CASRGPGQASYEQYF
TGTGCCAGCAGAGGTCCGGGACAGGCCTCGTACGAGCAGTACTTC
>TRBD1|TRBJ1-4|TRBV6-1|-
CASSAWTGDEAGKLFF
TGTGCCAGCAGTGCCTGGACAGGGGATGAGGCGGGAAAACTGTTTTTT
>-|TRBJ1-1|TRBV10-3|-
CATDLKPGFAEAFF
TGTGCCACAGACTTGAAGCCGGGTTTTGCTGAAGCTTTCTTT
>-|TRBJ2-7|TRBV20-1|-
CSARGRVEQYF
TGCAGTGCTAGAGGGAGGGTCGAGCAGTACTTC
>-|TRBJ2-3|TRBV9|-
CASSVGVGGAVTDTQYF
TGTGCCAGCAGCGTTGGTGTGGGCGGGGCGGTCACAGATACGCAGTATTTT
>-|TRBJ1-1|TRBV6-5|once
CATMDIVGNTEAFF
TGTGCCACCATGGACATAGTAGGGAACACTGAAGCTTTCTTT
>TRBD2|TRBJ2-7|TRBV28|-
CASSSTSGRASSLLYEQYF
TGTGCCAGCAGTTCGACTAGCGGGAGGGCCAGTTCCCTTCTCTACGAGCAGTACTTC
>-|TRBJ2-1|TRBV5-1|-
CASSLISGAPSYNEQFF
TGCGCCAGCAGCCTAATTAGTGGGGCACCCTCCTACAATGAGCAGTTCTTC
>-|TRBJ1-2|TRBV19|-
CASTHRGAMNYGYTF
TGTGCCAGCACCCATCGTGGGGCGATGAACTATGGCTACACCTTC
>-|TRBJ2-7|TRBV4-3|once
CASSQDQGTYYEQYF
TGCGCCAGCAGCCAAGATCAAGGGACTTACTACGAGCAGTACTTC
>TRBD2|TRBJ2-7|TRBV5-4|-
CASSLDIAGSYEQYF
TGTGCCAGCAGCTTGGATATAGCGGGCTCTTACGAGCAGTACTTC
>TRBD2|TRBJ2-3|TRBV25-1|-
CASSEAVSGSTDTQYF
TGTGCCAGCAGTGAAGCTGTTAGCGGGAGCACAGATACGCAGTATTTT
>TRBD1|TRBJ1-6|TRBV3-1/TRBV3-2|-
CASSPAGTGGSPLHF
TGTGCCAGCAGCCCAGCCGGGACAGGGGGTTCACCCCTCCACTTT
>TRBD1|TRBJ2-2|TRBV19|-
CASSISGTGRTGELFF
TGTGCCAGTAGTATTTCCGGGACAGGGCGCACCGGGGAGCTGTTTTTT
>TRBD1|TRBJ2-5|TRBV7-3|-
CASASGHRGGTQYF
TGTGCCAGCGCTAGTGGTCACAGGGGTGGGACCCAGTACTTC
>-|TRBJ1-2|TRBV6-5|-
CASRRQADANYGYTF
TGTGCCAGCAGGAGACAGGCCGACGCTAACTATGGCTACACCTTC
>-|TRBJ2-2|TRBV6-5|-
CASSYSVSVTGELFF
TGTGCCAGCAGTTACTCAGTCTCAGTTACCGGGGAGCTGTTTTTT
>-|TRBJ1-2|TRBV11-2|-
CASSLDNRQVYGYTF
TGTGCCAGCAGCTTAGATAATAGACAGGTCTATGGCTACACCTTC
>TRBD1|TRBJ2-6|TRBV6-6|once
CASSKTRDRGERSGANVLTF
TGTGCCAGCAGCAAAACGAGGGACAGGGGGGAGAGGAGTGGGGCCAACGTCCTGACTTTC
>-|TRBJ1-3|TRBV19|-
CASSIPLMTGNTIYF
TGTGCCAGTAGTATACCACTGATGACTGGAAACACCATATATTTT
>TRBD2|TRBJ2-2|TRBV9|-
CASSPTSGRKNGELFF
TGTGCCAGCAGCCCAACTAGCGGGAGAAAGAACGGGGAGCTGTTTTTT
>TRBD1|TRBJ2-7|TRBV6-2/TRBV6-3|-
CASSSLGTATYEQYF
TGTGCCAGCAGTTCGTTGGGGACAGCTACCTACGAGCAGTACTTC
>TRBD1|TRBJ2-7|TRBV12-3/TRBV12-4|-
CASSLRQGHEQYF
TGTGCCAGCAGTTTAAGACAGGGCCACGAGCAGTACTTC
>TRBD1|TRBJ1-1|TRBV7-2|-
CASSQSGGEAFF
TGTGCCAGCAGCCAATCAGGGGGTGAAGCTTTCTTT
>TRBD1|TRBJ2-2|TRBV5-1|-
CASSPKANRGNTGELFF
TGCGCCAGCAGCCCGAAAGCGAACAGGGGGAACACCGGGGAGCTGTTTTTT
>TRBD1|TRBJ2-7|TRBV28|-
CASSLYPQGAPYEQYF
TGTGCCAGCAGTTTATACCCACAGGGGGCCCCCTACGAGCAGTACTTC
>-|TRBJ1-1|TRBV5-1|once
CASRTGIGDTEAFF
TGCGCCAGCAGGACCGGGATCGGAGACACTGAAGCTTTCTTT
>TRBD1|TRBJ2-1|TRBV11-2|-
CASSPGQGNDNEQFF
TGTGCCAGCAGCCCGGGACAGGGGAACGACAATGAGCAGTTCTTC
>TRBD1|TRBJ1-2|TRBV5-1|-
CASSVDRGVLWGYTF
TGCGCCAGCAGCGTGGACAGGGGAGTTTTATGGGGCTACACCTTC
>-|TRBJ1-1|TRBV12-3/TRBV12-4|-
CASSNPVNTEAFF
TGTGCCAGCAGTAACCCGGTGAACACTGAAGCTTTCTTT
>TRBD2|TRBJ2-3|TRBV3-1/TRBV3-2|-
CASSQEPGLSTDTQYF
TGTGCCAGCAGCCAAGAACCGGGACTAAGCACAGATACGCAGTATTTT
>TRBD1|TRBJ1-5|TRBV5-1|-
CASSLGGQVNQPQHF
TGCGCCAGCAGCTTGGGAGGACAGGTCAATCAGCCCCAGCATTTT
>TRBD1|TRBJ2-1|TRBV7-9|-
CASSRSRGQAYRNEQFF
TGTGCCAGCAGTAGGTCCAGGGGGCAGGCGTATCGCAATGAGCAGTTCTTC
>TRBD1|TRBJ2-2|TRBV5-1|-
CASSLSGGRTGELFF
TGCGCCAGCAGCTTATCAGGGGGCCGCACCGGGGAGCTGTTTTTT
>TRBD2|TRBJ2-7|TRBV7-2|-
CASSLTGGATPYEQYF
TGTGCCAGCAGCTTGACGGGGGGGGCCACGCCCTACGAGCAGTACTTC
>-|TRBJ1-2|TRBV28|-
CASRFGGGGYTF
TGTGCCAGCAGGTTCGGGGGTGGTGGCTACACCTTC
>TRBD1|TRBJ1-5|TRBV19|-
CASRRGQGSRNQPQHF
TGTGCCAGTCGCCGGGGACAGGGGTCTCGTAATCAGCCCCAGCATTTT
>-|TRBJ1-2|TRBV5-1|once
CASSLSTNYGYTF
TGCGCCAGCAGCTTGAGCACTAACTATGGCTACACCTTC